This T cell receptor beta chain originates from a study of T-cell reconstitution after alpha-beta-depleted transplantation in children. V trimming: 3 bases; J trimming: 5 bases; junction bases outside the gene matches: 7. Germline assignment: CDR1 LGHDT and CDR2 YNNKEL (reference sequence). The CDR3 sequence is 14 residues long. The library targeted TCRbeta and was prepared with unique molecular identifiers. TCRdb recomputed calls from the PCR reads with MiXCR, one row per CDR3 protein. In the table there are a few hundred thousand distinct CDR3 sequences, roughly 13% of which are singletons. This clonotype was detected many times.

The chain is built from TRBV3-1 and TRBJ2-7, with 7 bases lining up with TRBD2. The sequence was collected from a male patient under 18 who had a stem cell transplant for acute myeloid leukemia, so the T cells may come from the graft donor. Specimen: PBMCs, mostly from graft donor cells, collected 360 days after TCRalphabeta/CD19-depleted stem cell transplant. DNA of the CDR3: TGTGCCAGCAGCCACCGGACTAGGGACCACGAGCAGTACTTC. Residues: CASSHRTRDHEQYF.